The rows below give T cell receptor beta chains drawn from one sample of a study of blood T cell repertoires in COVID-19. Assay: immunoSEQ multiplex PCR; the TCRdb copy retains only in-frame clones and omits some. Here the sample spans over 100,000 clones, approximately 85% being singletons. The sequenced sample consisted of peripheral blood. These receptors originate from a man aged 55 to 70 with acute or convalescent COVID-19. The CDR3 runs from the conserved cysteine through the conserved F or W. D genes are given only for firm matches. Where a row states a size, it is once, few, many or the class of an expanded clone; other rows omit it.

J gene	clone size	V gene	D gene	CDR3 DNA	CDR3 protein
TRBJ2-7	.	TRBV6-2/TRBV6-3	.	TGTGCCAGCAGTCAGTTCTTCCCCTCCTACGAGCAGTACTTC	CASSQFFPSYEQYF
TRBJ1-1	.	TRBV5-1	TRBD1	TGCGCCAGCAGCTCCGGGACAGCTGAAGCTTTCTTT	CASSSGTAEAFF
TRBJ2-7	.	TRBV7-3	TRBD2	TGTGCCAGCAGCCTATTAAGCGGGGGCGAGCAGTACTTC	CASSLLSGGEQYF
TRBJ1-2	once	TRBV3-1/TRBV3-2	TRBD1	TGTGCCAGCAGCCAAGAAACAGGGGGTGGCTACACCTTC	CASSQETGGGYTF
TRBJ2-5	.	TRBV14	TRBD2	TGTGCCAGCAGCCAAACTAGCGGGACTGAGACCCAGTACTTC	CASSQTSGTETQYF
TRBJ2-3	.	TRBV4-1	.	TGCGCCAGCAGCCAAGATGAGAAAGATACGCAGTATTTT	CASSQDEKDTQYF
TRBJ2-2	.	TRBV3-1/TRBV3-2	.	TGTGCCAGCAGCCAAGATTCGGTCACCGGGGAGCTGTTTTTT	CASSQDSVTGELFF
TRBJ2-5	.	TRBV23-1	TRBD2	TGCGCCAGCAGTCAATCGGCCACCGTAGGCGGGGGGGCGGAGACCCAGTACTTC	CASSQSATVGGGAETQYF
TRBJ1-3	.	TRBV7-7	.	TGTGCTAGCAGCTTAGGGTCTAACTCTGGAAACACCATATATTTT	CASSLGSNSGNTIYF
TRBJ2-3	.	TRBV5-1	TRBD2	TGCGCCAGCAGCTTGGGGGCCGGGGGGGCCGGCACAGATACGCAGTATTTT	CASSLGAGGAGTDTQYF
TRBJ1-6	.	TRBV12-3/TRBV12-4	.	TGTGCCAGCGGCGGCTGGCGTAATTCACCCCTCCACTTT	CASGGWRNSPLHF
TRBJ1-1	.	TRBV4-1	TRBD1	TGCGCCAGCAGCCCTACAGGGGGCTGGGAAGCTTTCTTT	CASSPTGGWEAFF
TRBJ1-5	.	TRBV2	.	TGTGCCAGCATTCGGGACACTAATCAGCCCCAGCATTTT	CASIRDTNQPQHF
TRBJ2-1	once	TRBV21-1	.	TGTGCCAGCAGCAAACTAGCGGGAACTAGTTACAATGAGCAGTTCTTC	CASSKLAGTSYNEQFF
TRBJ2-3	.	TRBV9	.	TGTGCCAGCAGCGTAGCCCAGATCACAGATACGCAGTATTTT	CASSVAQITDTQYF
TRBJ1-1	.	TRBV30	TRBD1	TGTGCCTGGAGTACTAACCGTAGGACAGGGAAGGCTTTCTTT	CAWSTNRRTGKAFF
TRBJ1-1	.	TRBV27	.	TGTGCCAGCAGAGGGGGAGGGGCAGGCACTGAAGCTTTCTTT	CASRGGGAGTEAFF
TRBJ1-2	.	TRBV6-5	TRBD1	TGTGCCAGCAGATCCGGACAGGGCCACTATGGCTACACCTTC	CASRSGQGHYGYTF
TRBJ2-7	.	TRBV18	TRBD1	TGTGCCAGCTCACCGGGACAGGGGACTCCCTACGAGCAGTACTTC	CASSPGQGTPYEQYF
TRBJ2-5	.	TRBV5-1	TRBD1	TGCGCCAGCAGCCCAAGAGCAGGGGGCGGAGAGACCCAGTACTTC	CASSPRAGGGETQYF
TRBJ1-2	.	TRBV28	.	TGTGCCAGCAGTTTCAGCGGCTATGGCTACACCTTC	CASSFSGYGYTF
TRBJ2-3	few	TRBV5-1	.	TGCGCCAGCAGCCAAGACAGTAGCACAGATACGCAGTATTTT	CASSQDSSTDTQYF
TRBJ2-1	.	TRBV6-1	.	TGTGCCAGCAGTGATATTGGGACTCTTAATGAGCAGTTCTTC	CASSDIGTLNEQFF
TRBJ2-1	.	TRBV7-2	TRBD2	TGTGCCAGCAGCAACTCGGGGGGTAATGAGCAGTTCTTC	CASSNSGGNEQFF
TRBJ2-5	once	TRBV5-1	.	TGCGCCAGCAGCCGGAGGGATCTGGGGTACCAAGAGACCCAGTACTTC	CASSRRDLGYQETQYF
TRBJ1-5	.	TRBV6-2/TRBV6-3	.	TGTGCCAGCAGTTACTCAACCCTATCGAGTCAGCCCCAGCATTTT	CASSYSTLSSQPQHF
TRBJ2-7	.	TRBV28	TRBD2	TGTGCCAGCAGAAGGCGGGGGTCCGGCTACGAGCAGTACTTC	CASRRRGSGYEQYF
TRBJ1-5	.	TRBV6-5	.	TGTGCCAGCACCGAGCGGGGGCTGAGACAGCCCCAGCATTTT	CASTERGLRQPQHF
TRBJ2-3	.	TRBV19	TRBD1	TGTGCCAGTAGTTCCTCCGGGACAGGAAAAGATACGCAGTATTTT	CASSSSGTGKDTQYF
TRBJ2-2	.	TRBV7-9	TRBD1	TGTGCCAGCAGCTTAGCATTGAAGGGGACAGGTAACACCGGGGAGCTGTTTTTT	CASSLALKGTGNTGELFF
TRBJ2-7	.	TRBV7-9	.	TGTGCCAGCAGCTTAGGGGCGGGCAGGGGCTGGAGAGAGCAGTACTTC	CASSLGAGRGWREQYF
TRBJ1-1	.	TRBV24-1	TRBD1	TGTGCCACCAGGGGACAGACAAACACTGAAGCTTTCTTT	CATRGQTNTEAFF
TRBJ1-1	.	TRBV30	.	TGTGCCTGGAGTGCCGGGACTCCTGAAGCTTTCTTT	CAWSAGTPEAFF
TRBJ1-1	.	TRBV7-3	.	TGTGCCAGCAGCTTAGTTGGGGGGACGGACACTGAAGCTTTCTTT	CASSLVGGTDTEAFF
TRBJ2-7	.	TRBV6-5	TRBD1	TGTGCCAGCAGAGAGGACAGGTCCTACGAGCAGTACTTC	CASREDRSYEQYF
TRBJ2-2	.	TRBV28	.	TGTGCCAGCAGTTATTACAGGGACGCCGGGGAGCTGTTTTTT	CASSYYRDAGELFF
TRBJ1-4	.	TRBV30	TRBD1	TGTGCCTGGAGTGGTCCAGGGGGAGATGAAAAACTGTTTTTT	CAWSGPGGDEKLFF
TRBJ1-6	.	TRBV4-1	TRBD1	TGCGCCAGCAGCCTACAACAGGGGGGGAATTCACCCCTCCACTTT	CASSLQQGGNSPLHF